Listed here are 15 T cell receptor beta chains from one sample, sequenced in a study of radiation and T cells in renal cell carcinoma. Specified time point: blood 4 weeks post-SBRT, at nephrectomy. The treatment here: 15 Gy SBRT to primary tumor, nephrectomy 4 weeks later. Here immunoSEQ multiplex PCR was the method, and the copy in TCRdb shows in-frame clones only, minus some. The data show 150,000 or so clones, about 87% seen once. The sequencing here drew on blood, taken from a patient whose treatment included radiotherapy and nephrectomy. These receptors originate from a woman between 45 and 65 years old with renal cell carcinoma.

The CDR3 spells CASSSGQGGETQYF. The DNA of the CDR3 is TGCGCCAGCAGCTCGGGACAGGGAGGAGAGACCCAGTACTTC. The chain recombines TRBV5-1 with TRBJ2-5, with TRBD1 identical over 9 bases. This CDR3 comprises 14 residues. Germline V lookup: CDR1 SGHRS, CDR2 YFSETQ. V lost 3 bases to trimming and J lost 4 bases; unmatched junction nucleotides: 4.

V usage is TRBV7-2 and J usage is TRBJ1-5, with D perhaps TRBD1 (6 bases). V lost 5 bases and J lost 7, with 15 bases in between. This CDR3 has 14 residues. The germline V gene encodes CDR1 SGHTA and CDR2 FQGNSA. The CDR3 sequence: CASSQGPNGQPQHF. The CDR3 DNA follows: TGTGCCAGCAGCCAGGGGCCGAACGGGCAGCCCCAGCATTTT.

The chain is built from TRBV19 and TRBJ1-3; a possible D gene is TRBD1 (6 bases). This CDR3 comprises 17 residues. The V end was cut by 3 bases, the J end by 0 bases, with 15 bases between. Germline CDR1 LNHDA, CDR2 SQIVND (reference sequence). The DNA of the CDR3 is TGTGCCAGTAGTATCCGGTACGGACAGAGCTCTGGAAACACCATATATTTT. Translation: CASSIRYGQSSGNTIYF.

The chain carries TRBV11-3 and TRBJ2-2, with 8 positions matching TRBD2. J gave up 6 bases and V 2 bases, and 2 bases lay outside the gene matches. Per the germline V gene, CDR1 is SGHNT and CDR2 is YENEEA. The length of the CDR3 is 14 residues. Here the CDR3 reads CASSLRLASGELFF. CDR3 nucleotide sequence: TGTGCCAGCAGCTTAAGACTAGCGTCCGGGGAGCTGTTTTTT.

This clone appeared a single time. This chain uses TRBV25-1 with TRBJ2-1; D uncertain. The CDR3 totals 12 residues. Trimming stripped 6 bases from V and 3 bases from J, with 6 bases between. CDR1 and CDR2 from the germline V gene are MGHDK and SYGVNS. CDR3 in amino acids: CASSDNYNEQFF. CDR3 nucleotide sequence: TGTGCCAGCAGCGACAACTACAATGAGCAGTTCTTC.

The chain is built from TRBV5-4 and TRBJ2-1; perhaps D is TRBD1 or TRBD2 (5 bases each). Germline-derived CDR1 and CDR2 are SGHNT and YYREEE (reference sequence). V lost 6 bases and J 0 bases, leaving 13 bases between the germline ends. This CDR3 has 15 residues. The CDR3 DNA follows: TGTGCCAGCACCTCCGGGGCATACTCCTACAATGAGCAGTTCTTC. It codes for CASTSGAYSYNEQFF. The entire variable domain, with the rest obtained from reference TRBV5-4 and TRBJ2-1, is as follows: ETGVTQSPTHLIKTRGQQVTLRCSSQSGHNTVSWYQQALGQGPQFIFQYYREEENGRGNFPPRFSGLQFPNYSSELNVNALELDDSALYLCASTSGAYSYNEQFFGPGTRLTVL.

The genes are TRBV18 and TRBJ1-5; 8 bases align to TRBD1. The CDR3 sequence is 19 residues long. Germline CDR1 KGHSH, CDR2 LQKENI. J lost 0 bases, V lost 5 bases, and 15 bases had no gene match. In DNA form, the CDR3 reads TGTGCCAGCTCAAAAACCGGGACAGGCGCTAGTTATAGCAATCAGCCCCAGCATTTT. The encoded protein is CASSKTGTGASYSNQPQHF.

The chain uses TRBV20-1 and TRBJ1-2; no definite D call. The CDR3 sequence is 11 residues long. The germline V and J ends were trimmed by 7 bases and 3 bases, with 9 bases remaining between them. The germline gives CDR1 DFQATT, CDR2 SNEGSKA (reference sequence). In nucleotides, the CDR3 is TGCAGTGTCCCGGCGGACTATGGCTACACCTTC. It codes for CSVPADYGYTF.

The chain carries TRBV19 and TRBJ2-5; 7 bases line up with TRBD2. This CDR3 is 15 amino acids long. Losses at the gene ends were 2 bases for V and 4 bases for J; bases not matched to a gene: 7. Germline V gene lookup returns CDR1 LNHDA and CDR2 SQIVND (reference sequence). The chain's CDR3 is CASSITPGLGETQYF. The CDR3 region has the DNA TGTGCCAGTAGTATAACCCCCGGACTAGGAGAGACCCAGTACTTC.

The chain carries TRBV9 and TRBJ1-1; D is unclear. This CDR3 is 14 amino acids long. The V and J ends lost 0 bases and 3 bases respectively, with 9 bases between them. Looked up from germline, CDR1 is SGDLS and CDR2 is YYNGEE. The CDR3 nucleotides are TGTGCCAGCAGCGTAGTGGACGGGGACACTGAAGCTTTCTTT. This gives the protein CASSVVDGDTEAFF.

CDR3 nucleotide sequence: TGTGCCAGCAGCTCGGGACAGGGGAACAGCAATCAGCCCCAGCATTTT. It is translated as CASSSGQGNSNQPQHF. The rearrangement joins TRBV7-9 to TRBJ1-5; TRBD1 agrees at 10 bases. Germline V gene data show CDR1 as SEHNR and CDR2 as FQNEAQ (reference sequence). CDR3 length: 16 residues. The junction had 4 bases not matched to a gene; V was cut back by 4 bases and J by 1 base.

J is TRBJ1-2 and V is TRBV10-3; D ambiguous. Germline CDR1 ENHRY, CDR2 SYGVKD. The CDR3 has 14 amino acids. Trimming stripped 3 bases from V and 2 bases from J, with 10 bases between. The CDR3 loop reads CAISEEYTNYGYTF. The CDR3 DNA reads TGTGCCATCAGTGAAGAGTACACAAACTATGGCTACACCTTC.

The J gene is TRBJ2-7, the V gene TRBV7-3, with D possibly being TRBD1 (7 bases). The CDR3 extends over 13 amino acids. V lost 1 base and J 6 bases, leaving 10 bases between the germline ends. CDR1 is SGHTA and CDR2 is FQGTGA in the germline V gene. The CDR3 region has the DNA TGTGCCAGCAGCTTAAGACAGGGAGGCGAGCAGTACTTC. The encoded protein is CASSLRQGGEQYF.

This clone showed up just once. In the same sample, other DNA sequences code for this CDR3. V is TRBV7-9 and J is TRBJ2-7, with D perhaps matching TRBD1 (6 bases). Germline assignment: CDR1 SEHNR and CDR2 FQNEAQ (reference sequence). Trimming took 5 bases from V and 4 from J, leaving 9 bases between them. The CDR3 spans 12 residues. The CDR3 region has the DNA TGTGCCAGCAGCCCCACAGGGTACGAGCAGTACTTC. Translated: CASSPTGYEQYF.

The CDR3 coding sequence is TGTGCCAGCAGCCCCCGAGGTGGGGGGGACACAGATACGCAGTATTTT. It codes for CASSPRGGGDTDTQYF. This rearrangement joins TRBV5-4 to TRBJ2-3; 7 nucleotides match TRBD2. V lost 4 bases to trimming and J lost 2 bases; unmatched junction nucleotides: 10. Germline CDR1 and CDR2: SGHNT and YYREEE (reference sequence). This CDR3 contains 16 residues.